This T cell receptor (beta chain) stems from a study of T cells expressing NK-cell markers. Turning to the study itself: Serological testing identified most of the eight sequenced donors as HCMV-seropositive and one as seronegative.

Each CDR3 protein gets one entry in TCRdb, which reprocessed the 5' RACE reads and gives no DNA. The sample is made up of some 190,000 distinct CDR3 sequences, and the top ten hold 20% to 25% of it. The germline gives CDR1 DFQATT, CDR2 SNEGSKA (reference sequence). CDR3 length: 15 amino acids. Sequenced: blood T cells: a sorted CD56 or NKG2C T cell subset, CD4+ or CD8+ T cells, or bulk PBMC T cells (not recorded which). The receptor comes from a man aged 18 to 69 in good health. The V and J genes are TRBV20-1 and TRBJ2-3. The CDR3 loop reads CSASPDQEGPDTQYF.